This T cell receptor (beta chain) was found in a study of blood T cell repertoires in COVID-19. Study details: T cells, B-cell-depleted T cells, or PBMCs provided the cDNA or gDNA that served as material.

Sequenced by immunoSEQ multiplex PCR; TCRdb stores in-frame clones only, minus some. The table records more than 95,000 clones, roughly 90% of them present only once. Germline CDR1 is SQVTM and CDR2 is ANQGSEA. V dropped 3 bases and J dropped 0 bases, with 14 bases sitting between them. The CDR3 runs to 15 residues. The sequenced sample consisted of peripheral blood. The source is a human donor in a cohort sampled during active COVID-19. The chain is built from TRBV29-1 and TRBJ1-2; the D gene is possibly TRBD1 (5 bases). CDR3 in DNA: TGCAGCGTTGATTTCGCGGGACCTTCTAACTATGGCTACACCTTC. Translating gives CSVDFAGPSNYGYTF.